This T cell receptor (beta chain) comes out of a study of cytomegalovirus exposure and HLA in healthy donors. Notes on the study in general: Serostatus for CMV was the only available immune exposure information. Listed as cytomegalovirus-associated were 150 or so TCR beta chains. TCR beta chain V- and J-gene trimming was linked, in a later analysis, to a missense variant in DCLRE1C.

PCR was performed using 60 Vbeta and 13 Jbeta primers. Measured with immunoSEQ multiplex PCR; TCRdb has only the in-frame clones, and not every one. The sample has roughly 20,000 clones; about 80% are singletons. As for this clone: Antigen unknown.

Sequencing was carried out using PBMCs. The sequence was obtained from a human donor in good health.

In nucleotides, the CDR3 is TGTGCCAGCAGCCCAGGGACGGAGGGCGGGGAGCTGTTTTTT. Its translation is CASSPGTEGGELFF. The chain links TRBV5-4 to TRBJ2-2; possible D gene TRBD2, 6 bases. V was pared by 4 bases and J by 7 bases, with 14 bases between. The CDR3 consists of 14 residues. Germline V lookup: CDR1 SGHNT, CDR2 YYREEE (reference sequence).